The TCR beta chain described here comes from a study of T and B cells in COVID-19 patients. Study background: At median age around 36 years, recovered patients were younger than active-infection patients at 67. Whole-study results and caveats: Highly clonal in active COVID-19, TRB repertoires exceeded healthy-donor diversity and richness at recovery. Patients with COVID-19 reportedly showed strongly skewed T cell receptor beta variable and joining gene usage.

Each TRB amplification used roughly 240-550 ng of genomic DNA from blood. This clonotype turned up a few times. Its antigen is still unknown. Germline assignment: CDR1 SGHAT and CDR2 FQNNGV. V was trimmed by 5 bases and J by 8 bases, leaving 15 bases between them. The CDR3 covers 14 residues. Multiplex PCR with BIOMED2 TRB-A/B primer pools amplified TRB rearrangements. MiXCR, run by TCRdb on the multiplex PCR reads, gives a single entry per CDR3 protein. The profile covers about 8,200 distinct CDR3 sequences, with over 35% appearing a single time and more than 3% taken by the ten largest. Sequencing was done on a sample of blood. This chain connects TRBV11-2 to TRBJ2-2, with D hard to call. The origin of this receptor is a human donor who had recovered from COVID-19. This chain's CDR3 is CASSPTRGEGELFF. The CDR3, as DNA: TGTGCCAGCAGCCCGACACGCGGTGAAGGGGAGCTGTTTTTT.